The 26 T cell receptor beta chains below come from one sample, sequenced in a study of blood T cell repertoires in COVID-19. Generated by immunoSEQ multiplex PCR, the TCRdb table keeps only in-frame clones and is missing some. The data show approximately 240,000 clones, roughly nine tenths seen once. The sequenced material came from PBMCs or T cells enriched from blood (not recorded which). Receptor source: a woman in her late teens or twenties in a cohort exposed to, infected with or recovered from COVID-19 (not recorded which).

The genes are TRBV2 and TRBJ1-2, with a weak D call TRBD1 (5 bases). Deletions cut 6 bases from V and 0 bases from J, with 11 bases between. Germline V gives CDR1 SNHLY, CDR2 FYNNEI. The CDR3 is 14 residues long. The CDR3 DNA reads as TGTGCCAGCAGACTGTCAGGGACTAACTATGGCTACACCTTC. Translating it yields CASRLSGTNYGYTF.

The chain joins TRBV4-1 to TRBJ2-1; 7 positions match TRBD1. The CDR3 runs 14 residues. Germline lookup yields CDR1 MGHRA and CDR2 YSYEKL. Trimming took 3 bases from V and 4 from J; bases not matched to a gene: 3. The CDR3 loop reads CASSHEQGYNEQFF. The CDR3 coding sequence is TGCGCCAGCAGCCATGAACAGGGGTACAATGAGCAGTTCTTC.

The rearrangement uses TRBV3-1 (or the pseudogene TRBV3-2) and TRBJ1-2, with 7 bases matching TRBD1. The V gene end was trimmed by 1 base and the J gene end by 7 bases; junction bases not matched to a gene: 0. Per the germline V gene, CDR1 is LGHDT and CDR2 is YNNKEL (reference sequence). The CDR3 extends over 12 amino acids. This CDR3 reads CASSQGDSGYTF. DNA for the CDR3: TGTGCCAGCAGCCAAGGGGACAGTGGCTACACCTTC.

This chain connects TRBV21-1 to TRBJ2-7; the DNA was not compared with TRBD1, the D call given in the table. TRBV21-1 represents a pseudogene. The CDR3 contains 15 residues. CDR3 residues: CASSKGAASPYEQYF. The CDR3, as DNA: TGTGCCAGCAGCAAAGGGGCAGCTTCCCCCTACGAGCAGTACTTC.

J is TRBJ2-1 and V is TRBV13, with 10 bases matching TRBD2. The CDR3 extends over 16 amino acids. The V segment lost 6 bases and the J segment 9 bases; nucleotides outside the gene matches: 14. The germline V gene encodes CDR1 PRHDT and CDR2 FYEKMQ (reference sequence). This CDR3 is CASSPPTSGRWGEQFF. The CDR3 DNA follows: TGTGCCAGCAGTCCACCGACTAGCGGGCGCTGGGGTGAGCAGTTCTTC.

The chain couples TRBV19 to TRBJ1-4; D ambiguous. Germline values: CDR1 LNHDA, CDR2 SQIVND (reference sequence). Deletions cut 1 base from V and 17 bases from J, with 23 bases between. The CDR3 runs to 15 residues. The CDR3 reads CASSIGTPTNPSHFF. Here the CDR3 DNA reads TGTGCCAGTAGTATAGGAACTCCTACGAATCCTTCTCACTTTTTT.

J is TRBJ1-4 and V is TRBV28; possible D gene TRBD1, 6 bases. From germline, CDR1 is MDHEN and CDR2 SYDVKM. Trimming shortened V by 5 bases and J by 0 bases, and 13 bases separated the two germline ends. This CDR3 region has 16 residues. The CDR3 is CASSEPRTATNEKLFF. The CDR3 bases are TGTGCCAGCAGTGAGCCGCGGACAGCAACTAATGAAAAACTGTTTTTT.

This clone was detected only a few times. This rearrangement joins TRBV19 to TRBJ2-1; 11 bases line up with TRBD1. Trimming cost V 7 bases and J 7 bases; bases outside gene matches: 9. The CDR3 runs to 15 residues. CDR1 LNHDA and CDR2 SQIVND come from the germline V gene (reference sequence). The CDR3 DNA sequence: TGTGCCAGTACCCCGCGGGGACAGGGGGTGAATGAGCAGTTCTTC. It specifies CASTPRGQGVNEQFF. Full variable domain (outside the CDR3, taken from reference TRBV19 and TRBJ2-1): DGGITQSPKYLFRKEGQNVTLSCEQNLNHDAMYWYRQDPGQGLRLIYYSQIVNDFQKGDIAEGYSVSREKKESFPLTVTSAQKNPTAFYLCASTPRGQGVNEQFFGPGTRLTVL.

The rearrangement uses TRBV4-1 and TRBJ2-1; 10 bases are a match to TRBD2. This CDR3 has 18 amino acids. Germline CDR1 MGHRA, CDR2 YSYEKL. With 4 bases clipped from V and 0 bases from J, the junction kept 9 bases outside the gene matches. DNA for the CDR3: TGCGCCAGCAGCCTTAAAGCGGGGGGGCCTTACTCCTACAATGAGCAGTTCTTC. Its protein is CASSLKAGGPYSYNEQFF.

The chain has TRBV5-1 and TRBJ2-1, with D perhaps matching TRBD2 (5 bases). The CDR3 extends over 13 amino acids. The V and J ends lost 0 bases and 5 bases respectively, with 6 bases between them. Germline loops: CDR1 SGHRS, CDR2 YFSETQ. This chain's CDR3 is CASSLASNNEQFF. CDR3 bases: TGCGCCAGCAGCTTGGCTAGCAACAATGAGCAGTTCTTC.

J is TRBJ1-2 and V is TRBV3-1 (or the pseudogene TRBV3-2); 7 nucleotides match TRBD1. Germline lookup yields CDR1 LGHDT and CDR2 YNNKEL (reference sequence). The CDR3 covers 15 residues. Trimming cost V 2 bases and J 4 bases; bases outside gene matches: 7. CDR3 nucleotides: TGTGCCAGCAGCCAATGGCAGGGACAGCCCTATGGCTACACCTTC. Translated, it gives CASSQWQGQPYGYTF.

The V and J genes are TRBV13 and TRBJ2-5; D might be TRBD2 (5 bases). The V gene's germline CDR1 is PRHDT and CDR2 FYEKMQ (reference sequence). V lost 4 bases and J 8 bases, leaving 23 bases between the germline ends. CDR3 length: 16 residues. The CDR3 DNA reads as TGTGCCAGCAGCTCCCAGAGGTGGAGCAGCGGATATACCCAGTACTTC. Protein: CASSSQRWSSGYTQYF.

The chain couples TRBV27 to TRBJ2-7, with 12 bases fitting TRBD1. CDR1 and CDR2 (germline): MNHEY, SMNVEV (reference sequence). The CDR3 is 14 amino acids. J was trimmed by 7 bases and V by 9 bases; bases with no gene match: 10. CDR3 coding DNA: TGTGCCAGTCATCCGGGACAGGGGGCTTGGGAGCAGTACTTC. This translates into CASHPGQGAWEQYF.

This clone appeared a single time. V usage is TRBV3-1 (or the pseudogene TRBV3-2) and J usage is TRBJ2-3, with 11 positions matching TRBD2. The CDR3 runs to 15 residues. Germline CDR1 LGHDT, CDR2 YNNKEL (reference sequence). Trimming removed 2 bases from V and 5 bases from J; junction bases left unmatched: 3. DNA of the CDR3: TGTGCCAGCAGCCAAACTAGCGGGAGAGGAGATACGCAGTATTTT. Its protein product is CASSQTSGRGDTQYF.

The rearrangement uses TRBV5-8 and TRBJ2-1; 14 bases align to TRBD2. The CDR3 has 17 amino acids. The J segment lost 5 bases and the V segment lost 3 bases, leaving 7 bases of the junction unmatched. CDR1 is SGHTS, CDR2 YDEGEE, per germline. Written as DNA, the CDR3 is TGTGCCAGCAGCTCCGCTGGGACTAGCGGGAGTAACAATGAGCAGTTCTTC. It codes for CASSSAGTSGSNNEQFF.

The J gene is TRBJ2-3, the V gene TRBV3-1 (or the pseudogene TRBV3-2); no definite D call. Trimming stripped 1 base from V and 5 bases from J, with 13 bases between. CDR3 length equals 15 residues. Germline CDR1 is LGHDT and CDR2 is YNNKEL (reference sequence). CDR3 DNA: TGTGCCAGCAGCCAAGCGTTCGGGTCTTTAGATACGCAGTATTTT. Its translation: CASSQAFGSLDTQYF.

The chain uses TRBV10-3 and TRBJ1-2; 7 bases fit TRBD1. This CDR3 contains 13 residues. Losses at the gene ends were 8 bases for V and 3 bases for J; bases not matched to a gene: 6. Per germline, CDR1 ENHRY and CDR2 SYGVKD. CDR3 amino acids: CAIGGQADYGYTF. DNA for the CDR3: TGTGCCATCGGCGGACAGGCCGACTATGGCTACACCTTC.

The CDR3 loop reads CASSYREKLFF. The CDR3 nucleotides are TGTGCCAGCAGTTACAGAGAAAAACTGTTTTTT. The chain carries TRBV28 and TRBJ1-4, with D unclear. This CDR3 has 11 amino acids. The germline V gene encodes CDR1 MDHEN and CDR2 SYDVKM. Trimming left V 4 bases short and J 8 bases short, with 5 bases between.

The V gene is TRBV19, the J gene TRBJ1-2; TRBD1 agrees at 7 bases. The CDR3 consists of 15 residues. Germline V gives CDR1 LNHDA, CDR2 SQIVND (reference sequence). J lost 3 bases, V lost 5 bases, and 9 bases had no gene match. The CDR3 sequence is CASSAWSGTDYGYTF. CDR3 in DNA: TGTGCCAGTAGTGCCTGGTCCGGGACAGACTATGGCTACACCTTC.

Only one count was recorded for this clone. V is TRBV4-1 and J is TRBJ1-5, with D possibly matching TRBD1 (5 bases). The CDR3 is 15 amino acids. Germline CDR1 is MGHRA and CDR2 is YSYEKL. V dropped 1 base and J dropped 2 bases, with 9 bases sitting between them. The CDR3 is CASSQAGGGNQPQHF. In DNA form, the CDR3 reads TGCGCCAGCAGCCAAGCCGGGGGTGGCAATCAGCCCCAGCATTTT.

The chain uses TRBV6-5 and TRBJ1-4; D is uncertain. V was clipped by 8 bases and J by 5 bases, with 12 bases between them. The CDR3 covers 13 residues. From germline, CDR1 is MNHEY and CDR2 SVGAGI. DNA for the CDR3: TGTGCCAGCGGGTCGGGAGAGAATGAAAAACTGTTTTTT. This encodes CASGSGENEKLFF.

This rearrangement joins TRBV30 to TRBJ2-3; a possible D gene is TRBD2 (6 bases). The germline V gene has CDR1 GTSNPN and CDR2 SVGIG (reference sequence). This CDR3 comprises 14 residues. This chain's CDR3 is CAYTGTWETDTQYF. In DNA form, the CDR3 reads TGTGCATACACCGGGACTTGGGAGACAGATACGCAGTATTTT. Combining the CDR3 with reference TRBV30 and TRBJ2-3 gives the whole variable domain SQTIHQWPATLVQPVGSPLSLECTVEGTSNPNLYWYRQAAGRGLQLLFYSVGIGQISSEVPQNLSASRPQDRQFILSSKKLLLSDSGFYLCAYTGTWETDTQYFGPGTRLTVL.

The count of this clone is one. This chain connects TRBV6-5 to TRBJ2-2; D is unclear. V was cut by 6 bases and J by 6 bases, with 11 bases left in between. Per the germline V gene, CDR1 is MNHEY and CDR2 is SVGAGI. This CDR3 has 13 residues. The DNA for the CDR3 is TGTGCCAGCAGCCTAGGTTGGTCCGGGGAGCTGTTTTTT. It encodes CASSLGWSGELFF.

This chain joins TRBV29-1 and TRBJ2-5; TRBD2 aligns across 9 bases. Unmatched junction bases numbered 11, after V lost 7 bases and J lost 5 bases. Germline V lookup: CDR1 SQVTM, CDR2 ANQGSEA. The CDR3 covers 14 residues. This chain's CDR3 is CSGDGTSYGETQYF. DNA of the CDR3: TGCAGCGGCGACGGGACTAGCTACGGCGAGACCCAGTACTTC.

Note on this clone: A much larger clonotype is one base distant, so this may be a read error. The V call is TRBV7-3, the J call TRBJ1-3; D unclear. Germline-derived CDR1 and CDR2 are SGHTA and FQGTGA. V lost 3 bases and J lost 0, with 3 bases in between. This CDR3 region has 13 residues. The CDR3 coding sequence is TGTGCCAGCAGCTTCGGCTCTGGAAACACCATATATTTT. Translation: CASSFGSGNTIYF.

CDR3 DNA sequence: TGTGCCAGCAGTCGGAGAGGGGGAACTAATCAGCCCCAGCATTTT. Its protein is CASSRRGGTNQPQHF. This chain links TRBV6-5 with TRBJ1-5, with D tentatively TRBD1 (6 bases). Trimming took 5 bases from V and 4 from J, leaving 15 bases between them. This CDR3 spans 15 amino acids. CDR1 is MNHEY, CDR2 SVGAGI, per germline.